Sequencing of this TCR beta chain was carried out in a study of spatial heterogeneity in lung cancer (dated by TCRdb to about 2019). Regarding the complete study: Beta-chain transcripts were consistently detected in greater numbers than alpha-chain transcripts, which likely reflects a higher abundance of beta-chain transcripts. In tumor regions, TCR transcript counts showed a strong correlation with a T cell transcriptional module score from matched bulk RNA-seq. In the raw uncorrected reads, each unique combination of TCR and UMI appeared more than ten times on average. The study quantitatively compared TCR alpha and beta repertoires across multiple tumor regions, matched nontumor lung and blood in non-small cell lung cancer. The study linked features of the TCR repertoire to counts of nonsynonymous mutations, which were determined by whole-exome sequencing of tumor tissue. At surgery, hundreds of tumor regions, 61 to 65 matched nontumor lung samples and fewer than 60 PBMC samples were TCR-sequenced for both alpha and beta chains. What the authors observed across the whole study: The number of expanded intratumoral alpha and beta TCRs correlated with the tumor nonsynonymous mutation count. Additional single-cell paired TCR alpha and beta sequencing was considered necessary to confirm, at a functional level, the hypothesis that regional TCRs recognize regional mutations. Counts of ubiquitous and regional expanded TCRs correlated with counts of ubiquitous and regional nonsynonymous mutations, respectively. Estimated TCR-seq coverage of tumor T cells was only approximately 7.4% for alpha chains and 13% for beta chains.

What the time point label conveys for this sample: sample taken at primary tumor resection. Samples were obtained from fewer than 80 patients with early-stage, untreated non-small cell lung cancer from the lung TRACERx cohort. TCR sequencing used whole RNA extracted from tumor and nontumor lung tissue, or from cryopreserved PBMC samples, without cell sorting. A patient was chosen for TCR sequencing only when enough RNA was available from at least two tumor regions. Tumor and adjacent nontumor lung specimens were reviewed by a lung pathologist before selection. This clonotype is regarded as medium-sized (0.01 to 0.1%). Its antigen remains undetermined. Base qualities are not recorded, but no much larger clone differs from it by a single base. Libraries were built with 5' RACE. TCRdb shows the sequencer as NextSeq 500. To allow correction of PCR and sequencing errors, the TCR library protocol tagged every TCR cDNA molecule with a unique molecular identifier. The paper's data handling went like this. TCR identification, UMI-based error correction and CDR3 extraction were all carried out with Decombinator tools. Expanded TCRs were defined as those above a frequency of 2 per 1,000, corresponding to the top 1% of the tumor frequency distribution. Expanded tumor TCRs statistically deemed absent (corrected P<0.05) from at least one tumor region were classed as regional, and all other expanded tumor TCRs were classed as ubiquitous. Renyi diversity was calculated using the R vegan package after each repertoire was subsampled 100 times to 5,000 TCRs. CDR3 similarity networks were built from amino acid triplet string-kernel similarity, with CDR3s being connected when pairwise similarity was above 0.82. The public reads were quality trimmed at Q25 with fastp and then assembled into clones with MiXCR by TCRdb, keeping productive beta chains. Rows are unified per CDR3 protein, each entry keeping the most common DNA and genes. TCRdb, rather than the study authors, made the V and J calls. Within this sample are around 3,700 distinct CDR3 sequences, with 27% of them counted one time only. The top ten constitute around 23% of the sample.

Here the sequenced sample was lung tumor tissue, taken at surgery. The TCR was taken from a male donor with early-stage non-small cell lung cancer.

The CDR3 has the sequence CASSYSILAVETQYF. The DNA sequence is TGTGCCAGCAGTTATTCGATCCTAGCGGTAGAGACCCAGTACTTC. Rearrangement joined TRBV6-5 to TRBJ2-5; 7 bases in the junction line up with TRBD2. Including the terminal cysteine and phenylalanine, the CDR3 comprises 15 residues. Only the CDR3 portion is preserved as DNA: 45 bases, with reading frame beginning at the first base. V and J are trimmed by 3 bases and 4 bases, and the gene matches miss 8 bases of the junction. Per the germline V gene, MNHEY is the CDR1 and SVGAGI is the CDR2.